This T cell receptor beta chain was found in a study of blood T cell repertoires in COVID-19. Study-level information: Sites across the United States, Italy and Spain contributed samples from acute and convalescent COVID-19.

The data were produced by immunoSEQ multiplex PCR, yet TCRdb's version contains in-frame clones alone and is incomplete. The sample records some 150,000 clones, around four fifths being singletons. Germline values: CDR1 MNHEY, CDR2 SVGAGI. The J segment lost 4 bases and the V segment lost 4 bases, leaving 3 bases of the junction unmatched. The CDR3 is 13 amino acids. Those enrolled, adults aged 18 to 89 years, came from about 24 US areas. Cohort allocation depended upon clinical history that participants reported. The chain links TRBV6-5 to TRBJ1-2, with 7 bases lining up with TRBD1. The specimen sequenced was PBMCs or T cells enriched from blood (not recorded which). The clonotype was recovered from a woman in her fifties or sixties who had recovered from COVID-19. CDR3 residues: CASSSSGGYGYTF. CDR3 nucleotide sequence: TGTGCCAGCAGTTCGTCAGGGGGCTATGGCTACACCTTC.